This T cell receptor (beta chain) was sequenced in a study of T cells in Graves' hyperthyroidism and ophthalmopathy. Study at large: At initial diagnosis, before any treatment had begun, peripheral blood was obtained.

This clonotype came up many times. The antigen remains unidentified. V gave up 6 bases and J gave up 0 bases, with 13 bases separating them. The CDR3 runs 15 residues. Per the germline V gene, CDR1 is SNHLY and CDR2 is FYNNEI. Study findings and constraints: Most clonotypes expanded in thyroid above 0.001 were likewise present in blood.

TCR beta CDR3 region amplification was performed from RNA transcripts. Using the HTBI primer set, a first-round RT-PCR was run on the TCR CDR3. TCRdb called the multiplex PCR reads again in MiXCR, with one record for every CDR3 protein. The data hold hundreds of thousands of distinct CDR3 sequences, with 20% to 25% observed a single time. This sequence joins TRBV2 and TRBJ2-3; no firm D call. The clonotype was recovered from a man between 45 and 60 years old with Graves' hyperthyroidism. The sequenced material came from blood. CDR3 amino acids: CASREMLSSTDTQYF. CDR3 in DNA: TGTGCCAGCAGGGAAATGCTGTCTAGCACAGATACGCAGTATTTT.